This T cell receptor (beta chain) is drawn from a study of cytomegalovirus exposure and HLA in healthy donors. Study-level points and caveats: What was likely a sequencing artifact was a cluster of highly shared sequence variants. Previously analyzed data showed that most TCR beta V segments were productive at a frequency of about 87% or about 30%. Specificity of three CMV-associated chains for CMV antigens was verified in vitro. Immune exposure was documented only through CMV serostatus.

The PCR employed 60 Vbeta primers together with 13 Jbeta primers. Data came from immunoSEQ multiplex PCR; TCRdb stores just in-frame clones and leaves some out. The sample yields over 150,000 clones, 55% to 70% seen once. On this clone itself: Antigen: not known.

The germline V gene encodes CDR1 MDHEN and CDR2 SYDVKM. The CDR3 runs to 13 residues. V gave up 6 bases and J gave up 3 bases, with 9 bases separating them. The sequenced sample was PBMCs. The clonotype originates from a middle-aged woman in good health and CMV-seropositive. This chain links TRBV28 with TRBJ2-1, with TRBD2 as a possible D gene (5 bases). Here the CDR3 DNA reads TGTGCCAGCAGCCCGGGGAGCTACAATGAGCAGTTCTTC. It translates to CASSPGSYNEQFF.